This entry lists 26 T cell receptor beta chains sequenced from one sample in a study of T-cell memory formation after mild COVID-19. From the 5' RACE reads, TCRdb called clonotypes with MiXCR, one entry per CDR3 protein. In the table there are 300,000 to 400,000 distinct CDR3 sequences, 25% to 30% of which are singletons. The sequenced sample was PBMCs or a T cell subset sorted from them (not recorded which). The source is an adult woman who had mild COVID-19 (a few samples of this study predate the infection). Cell type and time point are not known.

The J gene is TRBJ2-1, the V gene TRBV7-9, with 16 bases that match TRBD2. The J segment lost 4 bases and the V segment lost 6 bases, leaving 9 bases of the junction unmatched. The germline V gene encodes CDR1 SEHNR and CDR2 FQNEAQ (reference sequence). CDR3 size: 18 residues. In DNA form, the CDR3 reads TGTGCCAGCAGACCCGGGACTAGCGGGAGGGGAGAGTACAATGAGCAGTTCTTC. Amino acid sequence: CASRPGTSGRGEYNEQFF.

This clonotype was observed a handful of times. This chain joins TRBV5-1 and TRBJ1-2; 10 positions match TRBD1. The V segment lost 1 base and the J segment 5 bases; nucleotides outside the gene matches: 8. Germline CDR1 SGHRS, CDR2 YFSETQ. The CDR3 loop spans 16 amino acids. The CDR3, as DNA: TGCGCCAGCAGCTTGATAGCTGGACAGGGGGGGTATGGCTACACCTTC. Protein product: CASSLIAGQGGYGYTF.

V usage is TRBV11-3 and J usage is TRBJ2-3, with TRBD2 as a possible D gene (6 bases). Germline CDR1 SGHNT, CDR2 YENEEA. V gave up 4 bases and J gave up 0 bases, with 8 bases separating them. The CDR3 runs to 14 residues. The CDR3 is CASSSGVSTDTQYF. DNA for the CDR3: TGTGCCAGCAGCTCGGGAGTTAGCACAGATACGCAGTATTTT.

In its sample, this clonotype was seen a few times. This sequence joins TRBV29-1 and TRBJ1-1; a possible D gene is TRBD1 (5 bases). Germline V gene lookup returns CDR1 SQVTM and CDR2 ANQGSEA. The CDR3 loop spans 12 amino acids. V was trimmed by 2 bases and J by 5 bases, leaving 9 bases between them. CDR3 region: CSVEWGGTEAFF. DNA for the CDR3: TGCAGCGTTGAATGGGGGGGAACTGAAGCTTTCTTT.

The sample holds a few counts of this clonotype. The V call is TRBV11-2, the J call TRBJ1-2, with a tentative D call TRBD1 (6 bases). The ends were cut back, 2 bases at V and 3 bases at J, with 10 bases in the middle. Germline V lookup: CDR1 SGHAT, CDR2 FQNNGV. CDR3 length: 14 residues. This CDR3 is CASSLQGRHYGYTF. CDR3 in DNA: TGTGCCAGCAGCTTACAGGGGAGGCACTATGGCTACACCTTC.

This clonotype was detected many times. The V call is TRBV10-3, the J call TRBJ1-6; 7 bases match TRBD1. V lost 0 bases, J lost 5 bases, and 4 bases stayed unmatched. The CDR3 totals 16 residues. Per germline, CDR1 ENHRY and CDR2 SYGVKD. CDR3 sequence reads: CAISESPGQNNSPLHF. The CDR3 DNA sequence: TGTGCCATCAGTGAGTCCCCGGGACAGAATAATTCACCCCTCCACTTT.

The V and J genes are TRBV29-1 and TRBJ1-5; no clear D. The CDR3 is 14 residues long. CDR1 is SQVTM, CDR2 ANQGSEA, per germline. Trimming left V 4 bases short and J 4 bases short, with 14 bases between. The CDR3 DNA sequence: TGCAGCGTTGTTGTTCCACCGGGGAATCAGCCCCAGCATTTT. Its protein product is CSVVVPPGNQPQHF.

The gene calls are TRBV6-2 or TRBV6-3 and TRBJ2-4; 10 bases are a match to TRBD2. Germline V gives CDR1 MNHEY, CDR2 SVGEGT. The CDR3 covers 15 residues. Losses at the gene ends were 6 bases for V and 3 bases for J; bases not matched to a gene: 5. The CDR3, as DNA: TGTGCCAGCAGAAGAAGCGGGAGGGACAAAAACATTCAGTACTTC. Translation: CASRRSGRDKNIQYF.

The chain recombines TRBV5-1 with TRBJ2-3, with 7 bases lining up with TRBD1. CDR1 and CDR2 (germline): SGHRS, YFSETQ. The J segment lost 5 bases and the V segment lost 4 bases, leaving 7 bases of the junction unmatched. The CDR3 is 14 amino acids. Written as DNA, the CDR3 is TGCGCCAGCAGCCCGGGACAGACCGGAGATACGCAGTATTTT. Translated, it gives CASSPGQTGDTQYF.

This clonotype has just a few counts. The chain combines TRBV3-1 with TRBJ2-1, with TRBD2 matching over 11 bases. The CDR3 is made up of 15 amino acids. Losses at the gene ends were 6 bases for V and 7 bases for J; bases not matched to a gene: 8. The germline V gene encodes CDR1 LGHDT and CDR2 YNNKEL (reference sequence). The CDR3 here is CASRHSGGARNEQFF. The CDR3 DNA reads TGTGCCAGCAGGCATAGCGGGGGGGCCAGGAATGAGCAGTTCTTC.

This clonotype has a count of ten or more. The V call is TRBV7-9, the J call TRBJ2-1, with a tentative D call TRBD1 (5 bases). The V gene's germline CDR1 is SEHNR and CDR2 FQNEAQ (reference sequence). Trimming cost V 5 bases and J 8 bases, with 13 bases left between them. The CDR3 has 13 residues. The CDR3 spells CASSPGHRYEQFF. The CDR3 bases are TGTGCCAGCAGCCCTGGACATCGATATGAGCAGTTCTTC.

This chain uses TRBV12-3 or TRBV12-4 with TRBJ1-2; D is ambiguous. There are 13 residues in the CDR3. Trimming took 3 bases from V and 4 from J, leaving 9 bases between them. CDR3 protein: CASSLSRVYGYTF. CDR3 in DNA: TGTGCCAGCAGTTTGAGCAGAGTCTATGGCTACACCTTC.

The rearrangement uses TRBV20-1 and TRBJ2-3; D is perhaps TRBD2 (6 bases). The V and J ends lost 0 bases and 9 bases respectively, with 7 bases between them. Germline V gene data show CDR1 as DFQATT and CDR2 as SNEGSKA (reference sequence). The CDR3 sequence is 11 residues long. For the CDR3, the DNA is TGCAGTGCTAGAGACGGGAGAACGCAGTATTTT. Translated: CSARDGRTQYF.

The J gene is TRBJ1-1, the V gene TRBV6-2 or TRBV6-3, with D unclear. Trimming took off 7 bases at V and 11 bases at J, with 20 bases between the two ends. Germline CDR1 is MNHEY and CDR2 is SVGEGT. The CDR3 loop spans 13 amino acids. The CDR3 reads CASTPGGGGLAFF. The CDR3 nucleotides read TGTGCCAGCACCCCGGGAGGAGGAGGGCTCGCTTTCTTT.

The V gene is TRBV6-2 or TRBV6-3, the J gene TRBJ2-5, with TRBD1 as a possible D gene (5 bases). V lost 4 bases and J 1 base, leaving 13 bases between the germline ends. The CDR3 loop spans 15 amino acids. Germline-derived CDR1 and CDR2 are MNHEY and SVGEGT. The DNA of the CDR3 is TGTGCCAGCAGTTTAAACCGGACACCCCAAGAGACCCAGTACTTC. This translates into CASSLNRTPQETQYF.

The chain carries TRBV4-2 and TRBJ1-1, with D maybe TRBD1 (5 bases). Germline values: CDR1 LGHNA, CDR2 YNFKEQ. The CDR3 length is 16 residues. Between the trimmed V and J ends, which lost 0 bases and 0 bases, there was a span of 11 bases. The CDR3 DNA is TGTGCCAGCAGCCAAGAGGGTCTCAGGGTGAACACTGAAGCTTTCTTT. Protein product: CASSQEGLRVNTEAFF.

The chain recombines TRBV24-1 with TRBJ2-5; D is uncertain. CDR3 length: 12 amino acids. With 10 bases removed from V and 2 bases from J, the gap between germline ends came to 10 bases. Germline-derived CDR1 and CDR2 are KGHDR and SFDVKD. The CDR3 is CATSVGQETQYF. CDR3 in DNA: TGTGCCACTTCAGTAGGGCAAGAGACCCAGTACTTC.

This clonotype was counted many times. The V gene is TRBV4-2, the J gene TRBJ2-1, with D unclear. CDR3 length equals 16 residues. V lost 1 base and J 2 bases, leaving 12 bases between the germline ends. The V gene's germline CDR1 is LGHNA and CDR2 YNFKEQ. The CDR3 spells CASSQAPRGTYNEQFF. The CDR3 bases are TGTGCCAGCAGCCAAGCTCCCAGAGGCACCTACAATGAGCAGTTCTTC.

The chain has TRBV3-1 and TRBJ2-1, with D unclear. This CDR3 is 12 amino acids long. The germline V gene has CDR1 LGHDT and CDR2 YNNKEL (reference sequence). Trimming took 1 base from V and 9 from J, leaving 7 bases between them. The DNA of the CDR3 is TGTGCCAGCAGCCAAGTGAGTATTGAGCAGTTCTTC. This gives the protein CASSQVSIEQFF.

The chain has TRBV3-1 and TRBJ2-7; 7 bases match TRBD1. The CDR3 runs to 19 residues. The V gene's germline CDR1 is LGHDT and CDR2 YNNKEL (reference sequence). V gave up 0 bases and J gave up 1 base; unmatched junction bases: 15. The CDR3 reads CASSQDQTGWTAYSYEQYF. As DNA, the CDR3 is TGTGCCAGCAGCCAAGATCAGACAGGGTGGACAGCTTATTCCTACGAGCAGTACTTC.

This clonotype was recorded a few times. The V call is TRBV7-9, the J call TRBJ1-6; D is unclear. The V and J ends lost 6 bases and 0 bases respectively, with 9 bases between them. CDR3 length: 15 residues. Germline assignment: CDR1 SEHNR and CDR2 FQNEAQ (reference sequence). The CDR3 reads CASSSQSSYNSPLHF. As DNA, the CDR3 is TGTGCCAGCAGTTCACAGAGCTCCTATAATTCACCCCTCCACTTT.

The chain is built from TRBV7-2 and TRBJ2-1, with TRBD1 matching 7 bases. The V segment lost 2 bases and the J segment 3 bases; nucleotides outside the gene matches: 4. This CDR3 is built from 15 residues. Germline-derived CDR1 and CDR2 are SGHTA and FQGNSA. The CDR3 DNA follows: TGTGCCAGCAGCTTATATGACAGGGACTACAATGAGCAGTTCTTC. Translating it yields CASSLYDRDYNEQFF.

Here the CDR3 DNA reads TGTGCCAGCAGCTCTGGGATACGTACTGAAGCTTTCTTT. Residues: CASSSGIRTEAFF. The chain links TRBV7-9 to TRBJ1-1; D uncertain. Germline V gene data show CDR1 as SEHNR and CDR2 as FQNEAQ (reference sequence). V was clipped by 4 bases and J by 5 bases, with 11 bases between them. This CDR3 has 13 amino acids.

The sample holds a few counts of this clonotype. This chain connects TRBV6-2 or TRBV6-3 to TRBJ1-4, with D uncertain. This CDR3 has 14 amino acids. The V and J ends lost 6 bases and 5 bases respectively, with 13 bases between them. Per the germline V gene, CDR1 is MNHEY and CDR2 is SVGEGT. The CDR3 loop is CASSFGTSNEKLFF. The CDR3, as DNA: TGTGCCAGCAGCTTCGGTACTTCCAATGAAAAACTGTTTTTT.

This chain joins TRBV3-1 and TRBJ2-3, with D unclear. The V end lost 0 bases, the J end lost 0 bases, and 7 bases lay between the germline ends. The CDR3 totals 15 residues. Germline loops: CDR1 LGHDT, CDR2 YNNKEL (reference sequence). CDR3 region: CASSQDTPSTDTQYF. Written as DNA, the CDR3 is TGTGCCAGCAGCCAAGATACCCCGAGCACAGATACGCAGTATTTT.

The chain links TRBV6-2 or TRBV6-3 to TRBJ1-5; TRBD1 matches at 7 bases. Germline values: CDR1 MNHEY, CDR2 SVGEGT. V lost 2 bases and J lost 6; bases outside the gene matches: 13. The CDR3 contains 17 residues. CDR3 region: CASSYTDRDRRIQPQHF. As DNA, the CDR3 is TGTGCCAGCAGTTACACCGACCGGGACAGACGCATTCAGCCCCAGCATTTT.